This T cell receptor beta chain was obtained from a study of identical twins. Whole-study results and caveats: Reduced insertions were recorded for abundant cord blood beta clonotypes, with no such pattern in memory repertoires. Low generation-probability sequences were in excess among twin-shared out-of-frame alpha sequences. Not following the same donors, the study drew its conclusions from cross-sectional statistical analysis.

In TCRdb, the 5' RACE reads were re-called with MiXCR into one record per CDR3 protein. The sample records about 240,000 distinct CDR3 sequences, roughly an eighth being singletons. The CDR3 contains 16 residues. CDR1 is MDHEN and CDR2 is SYDVKM in the germline V gene. The ends were cut back, 1 base at V and 0 bases at J, with 9 bases in the middle. Points on this clonotype: Its antigen is currently unknown.

Another study also made use of these data, one on yellow fever vaccine responses in identical twins. That source reports: Twin vaccine T cell responses reportedly seemed partly convergent, partly personalized.

The chain has TRBV28 and TRBJ2-2; D remains ambiguous. Sequencing input: memory (CD45RO+) T cells sorted from blood. The clonotype originates from a woman aged 18-29 years in good health. In DNA, the CDR3 is TGTGCCAGCAGTTTATCCCCCAGGCCGAACACCGGGGAGCTGTTTTTT. It is translated as CASSLSPRPNTGELFF.